This TCR beta chain was sequenced for a study of T cells in Graves' hyperthyroidism and ophthalmopathy. Regarding the study as a whole: Before onset, by a median of around six months, the model predicted ophthalmopathy.

This clonotype was seen many times. The target antigen is unknown. Germline-derived CDR1 and CDR2 are MNHEY and SVGEGT. J was trimmed by 12 bases and V by 4 bases; bases with no gene match: 1. The CDR3 sequence is 12 residues long. Based on clinical symptoms, serum thyroxine and TRAb, thyroid ultrasound and orbital computed tomography, diagnoses were reached. RNA transcripts were the template for amplifying TCR beta CDR3 regions. The HTBI primer set drove a first-round RT-PCR of the TCR CDR3. TCRdb processed the multiplex PCR reads anew with MiXCR; each CDR3 protein has one entry. Here the sample spans a few hundred thousand distinct CDR3 sequences, around a sixth being singletons.

The TCR comes from a woman in her 30s with Graves' hyperthyroidism. The V call is TRBV6-2 or TRBV6-3, the J call TRBJ2-1; TRBD2 matches at 12 bases. Sequencing used blood. For the CDR3, the DNA is TGTGCCAGCAGTTGGGGACTAGCGGGGCAGTTCTTC. It is translated as CASSWGLAGQFF.